This T cell receptor beta chain is drawn from a study of CD8+ T cells in alopecia areata. In each case, RNA was isolated and then reverse transcribed into cDNA as the sequencing template. Sequencing was performed with immunoSEQ multiplex PCR; in TCRdb, only in-frame clones are kept and a portion is missing. The data hold about 110,000 clones, with 58% observed a single time. Germline loops: CDR1 ENHRY, CDR2 SYGVKD. V lost 6 bases and J lost 6; bases outside the gene matches: 14. The CDR3 is made up of 15 amino acids. This clone was found once. V gene TRBV10-3 combines with J gene TRBJ2-7, with 7 bases matching TRBD2. The sample taken for sequencing was NKG2D-low CD8+ T cells sorted from blood. The sequence was collected from a human donor with alopecia areata. The CDR3 protein is CAIRTPGGDMGEQYF. Here the CDR3 DNA reads TGTGCCATCAGGACCCCGGGGGGAGATATGGGCGAGCAGTACTTC.